The rows below give T cell receptor beta chains drawn from one sample of a study of blood T cells in healthy people across ages. TCRdb re-called the 5' RACE reads with MiXCR, one entry per CDR3 protein. Here the sample spans roughly 730,000 distinct CDR3 sequences, about 56% being singletons. Sequences were obtained from blood. These receptors were taken from a man aged 35 to 55 in good health. Each CDR3 is given with its conserved first and last residue. A D gene is named only where the DNA matches it firmly. A row's size may be missing; if present it is once, few, many or a size class.

clone size	D gene	J gene	V gene	CDR3 protein	CDR3 DNA
.	.	TRBJ1-4	TRBV6-1	CASSDGTASSTNEKLFF	TGTGCCAGCAGTGATGGGACCGCGAGCTCAACTAATGAAAAACTGTTTTTT
.	.	TRBJ2-5	TRBV2	CASSAPRGAQETQYF	TGTGCCAGCAGTGCTCCCCGAGGGGCCCAAGAGACCCAGTACTTC
.	TRBD1	TRBJ1-4	TRBV25-1	CATGDRGGDKLFF	TGTGCCACCGGGGACAGGGGAGGGGATAAACTGTTTTTT
.	.	TRBJ2-3	TRBV10-2	CASSEGRGERTDTQYF	TGCGCCAGCAGTGAGGGAAGGGGGGAGCGGACAGATACGCAGTATTTT
.	.	TRBJ1-1	TRBV20-1	CSARKGYVTEAFF	TGCAGTGCTAGAAAGGGGTATGTCACTGAAGCTTTCTTT
.	TRBD2	TRBJ2-3	TRBV10-3	CAIRQLAGPTDTQYF	TGTGCCATCAGACAACTAGCGGGCCCCACAGATACGCAGTATTTT
few	.	TRBJ2-5	TRBV7-9	CASSPGGWQYF	TGTGCCAGCAGCCCCGGAGGATGGCAGTACTTC
.	.	TRBJ1-1	TRBV7-2	CASSWAMNTEAFF	TGTGCCAGCAGCTGGGCTATGAACACTGAAGCTTTCTTT
few	TRBD2	TRBJ2-5	TRBV29-1	CSAGTSGFQETQYF	TGCAGCGCAGGGACTAGCGGGTTCCAAGAGACCCAGTACTTC
.	.	TRBJ2-7	TRBV2	CASRKTSSYEQYF	TGTGCCAGCAGGAAGACTAGCTCCTACGAGCAGTACTTC
.	TRBD1	TRBJ2-1	TRBV12-3/TRBV12-4	CASISQGANEQFF	TGTGCCAGCATCTCTCAGGGGGCTAATGAGCAGTTCTTC
.	.	TRBJ1-5	TRBV24-1	CATSGTVNQPQHF	TGTGCCACCAGTGGGACAGTAAATCAGCCCCAGCATTTT
.	TRBD2	TRBJ2-5	TRBV4-1	CASSQDAAGGREQYF	TGCGCCAGCAGCCAAGATGCCGCGGGGGGGAGAGAGCAGTACTTC
.	.	TRBJ2-6	TRBV20-1	CSARVKGPSSGANVLTF	TGCAGTGCTAGAGTCAAAGGACCAAGCTCTGGGGCCAACGTCCTGACTTTC
.	TRBD2	TRBJ2-1	TRBV29-1	CSVDTSGRFYNEQFF	TGCAGCGTTGACACTAGCGGGAGGTTCTACAATGAGCAGTTCTTC
.	TRBD1	TRBJ1-2	TRBV18	CASSPGQGLGDYGYTF	TGTGCCAGCTCACCGGGACAGGGACTTGGCGACTATGGCTACACCTTC
.	.	TRBJ1-2	TRBV30	CAWIAGIQYGYTF	TGTGCCTGGATTGCAGGGATTCAGTATGGCTACACCTTC
.	TRBD1	TRBJ2-3	TRBV5-1	CASSSTGTGSTDTQYF	TGCGCCAGCAGCAGCACCGGGACAGGGAGCACAGATACGCAGTATTTT
.	.	TRBJ1-6	TRBV9	CASSAAGSPLHF	TGTGCCAGCAGCGCCGCGGGTTCACCCCTCCACTTT
.	.	TRBJ1-5	TRBV15	CATSGPRQGQPQHF	TGTGCCACCAGCGGACCTAGGCAGGGCCAGCCCCAGCATTTT
.	.	TRBJ1-5	TRBV28	CASSLPVAATYSNQPQHF	TGTGCCAGCAGTCTCCCCGTGGCAGCTACTTATAGCAATCAGCCCCAGCATTTT
.	.	TRBJ1-2	TRBV20-1	CSAMPNFGPANYGYTF	TGCAGTGCTATGCCCAACTTCGGACCGGCGAACTATGGCTACACCTTC
.	.	TRBJ2-1	TRBV7-2	CATRPPTNYNEQFF	TGTGCTACTAGGCCCCCGACCAACTACAATGAGCAGTTCTTC
few	.	TRBJ1-2	TRBV29-1	CSVEAGSGYTF	TGCAGCGTTGAAGCAGGGTCGGGCTACACCTTC
.	TRBD2	TRBJ2-3	TRBV2	CASRRTSGGISTDTQYF	TGTGCCAGCAGGAGGACTAGCGGGGGGATTAGCACAGATACGCAGTATTTT
once	.	TRBJ2-5	TRBV4-2	CASSPHTGRSPQETQYF	TGTGCCAGCAGCCCACATACTGGACGGAGTCCCCAAGAGACCCAGTACTTC
.	TRBD2	TRBJ2-1	TRBV25-1	CASSGGLAGERSYNEQFF	TGTGCCAGCAGTGGGGGGCTAGCGGGAGAACGGTCCTACAATGAGCAGTTCTTC
.	TRBD1	TRBJ2-2	TRBV20-1	CSAPASRGQGNTGELFF	TGCAGTGCCCCAGCTAGTCGGGGACAGGGGAACACCGGGGAGCTGTTTTTT
.	.	TRBJ2-1	TRBV28	CASRLRGTDFNEQFF	TGTGCCAGCAGATTACGGGGGACTGATTTCAATGAGCAGTTCTTC
once	.	TRBJ2-3	TRBV28	CASSFIGAADTQYF	TGTGCCAGCAGTTTCATAGGGGCAGCGGATACGCAGTATTTT
.	.	TRBJ2-5	TRBV3-1	CASSPVKGVAETQYF	TGTGCCAGCAGCCCAGTTAAGGGGGTGGCAGAGACCCAGTACTTC
.	.	TRBJ2-1	TRBV20-1	CSARDRVLRSEQFF	TGCAGTGCTAGAGATCGGGTCCTCCGAAGTGAGCAGTTCTTC
.	.	TRBJ2-7	TRBV29-1	CSVVWGAYYEQYF	TGCAGCGTTGTTTGGGGGGCTTACTACGAGCAGTACTTC
.	TRBD1	TRBJ1-2	TRBV7-2	CASSLARTGGLYTF	TGTGCCAGCAGCTTAGCTAGGACAGGGGGCTTGTACACCTTC
few	.	TRBJ1-5	TRBV5-5	CASSVFLNQPQHF	TGTGCCAGCAGCGTGTTCCTCAATCAGCCCCAGCATTTT
.	.	TRBJ2-3	TRBV10-2	CASSETREWGADTQYF	TGCGCCAGCAGTGAGACTAGGGAGTGGGGCGCAGATACGCAGTATTTT
.	TRBD2	TRBJ2-1	TRBV10-3	CAISASSGEANEQFF	TGTGCCATCAGTGCCTCCAGCGGGGAGGCCAATGAGCAGTTCTTC
once	.	TRBJ1-2	TRBV6-1	CASPRGGQGSYTF	TGTGCCAGTCCCCGGGGGGGGCAGGGGAGCTACACCTTC
.	.	TRBJ2-7	TRBV28	CASSPLFRETGYEQYF	TGTGCCAGCAGTCCCTTATTCCGGGAAACGGGCTACGAGCAGTACTTC
.	.	TRBJ2-3	TRBV29-1	CSVRLGDTQYF	TGCAGCGTCCGACTGGGAGATACGCAGTATTTT
.	TRBD1	TRBJ1-2	TRBV12-3/TRBV12-4	CASSSRQGSYTF	TGTGCCAGCAGTTCCCGACAGGGAAGTTACACCTTC
.	TRBD1	TRBJ1-1	TRBV7-8	CASSLGYTGGRGNTEAFF	TGTGCCAGCAGCTTAGGTTATACAGGGGGCAGGGGGAACACTGAAGCTTTCTTT
.	TRBD1	TRBJ1-1	TRBV20-1	CSARGQGDNTEAFF	TGCAGTGCTAGAGGACAGGGCGATAACACTGAAGCTTTCTTT
.	TRBD1	TRBJ1-4	TRBV3-1	CASSQATGGFEKLFF	TGTGCCAGCAGCCAAGCTACAGGGGGCTTTGAAAAACTGTTTTTT